These 23 T cell receptor beta chains were all obtained from the same sample, sequenced in a study of blood T cell repertoires in COVID-19. Sequenced by immunoSEQ multiplex PCR; TCRdb stores in-frame clones only, minus some. Of about 170,000 clones listed, around 82% are singletons. The specimen sequenced was peripheral blood. These receptor sequences come from a man aged 60 to 69 who had recovered from COVID-19.

The chain has TRBV24-1 and TRBJ1-1; D is ambiguous. CDR3 length: 13 amino acids. From germline, CDR1 is KGHDR and CDR2 SFDVKD. The V end was cut by 4 bases, the J end by 9 bases, with 14 bases between. In nucleotides, the CDR3 is TGTGCCACCAGTGACCCATCTGAGGTTCAAGCTTTCTTT. Protein: CATSDPSEVQAFF.

The rearrangement links TRBV4-1 to TRBJ1-5; 9 bases are shared with TRBD1. With 4 bases clipped from V and 0 bases from J, the junction kept 7 bases outside the gene matches. There are 17 residues in the CDR3. Per germline, CDR1 MGHRA and CDR2 YSYEKL. DNA of the CDR3: TGCGCCAGCAGCCCGAGGGACAGGGAGGGTAGCAATCAGCCCCAGCATTTT. Its translation is CASSPRDREGSNQPQHF.

The V call is TRBV10-3, the J call TRBJ2-3, with 9 bases that match TRBD2. Germline V CDR1 and CDR2: ENHRY, SYGVKD. V shed 3 bases, J shed 10 bases, and the junction held 8 bases outside the gene matches. This CDR3 is 14 amino acids long. This chain's CDR3 is CAISDMGGGVAQYF. The DNA for the CDR3 is TGTGCCATCAGTGACATGGGCGGGGGGGTCGCGCAGTATTTT.

This chain joins TRBV3-1 (or the pseudogene TRBV3-2) and TRBJ2-5; 9 bases map to TRBD2. Losses at the gene ends were 4 bases for V and 3 bases for J; bases not matched to a gene: 3. Germline lookup yields CDR1 LGHDT and CDR2 YNNKEL (reference sequence). The CDR3 has 14 amino acids. This CDR3 is CASSRLAGKETQYF. Written as DNA, the CDR3 is TGTGCCAGCAGCCGTCTAGCGGGGAAAGAGACCCAGTACTTC.

The chain combines TRBV19 with TRBJ1-1, with D perhaps matching TRBD1 (6 bases). The germline gives CDR1 LNHDA, CDR2 SQIVND (reference sequence). The CDR3 length is 15 residues. The V end was cut by 6 bases, the J end by 6 bases, with 20 bases between. CDR3 nucleotides: TGTGCCAGTAGGACGACAGGTGGGTCGCGATCTGAAGCTTTCTTT. Encoded protein: CASRTTGGSRSEAFF.

The rearrangement uses TRBV7-2 and TRBJ1-2; D perhaps matches TRBD1 (6 bases). The CDR3 spans 15 residues. Between the trimmed V and J ends, which lost 5 bases and 8 bases, there was a span of 21 bases. Germline lookup yields CDR1 SGHTA and CDR2 FQGNSA. The CDR3: CASSPWTDLSRGYTF. CDR3 DNA: TGTGCCAGCAGCCCGTGGACAGACCTCTCTCGGGGCTACACCTTC.

This clone was found once. This chain connects TRBV28 to TRBJ1-5; the D is unclear. The CDR3 is 16 amino acids. V lost 7 bases to trimming and J lost 3 bases, with 19 bases between them. Germline CDR1 is MDHEN and CDR2 is SYDVKM. The CDR3 loop reads CASTTGPGSYNQPQHF. The CDR3 region has the DNA TGTGCCAGCACTACCGGCCCGGGATCTTACAATCAGCCCCAGCATTTT.

This chain joins TRBV5-5 and TRBJ1-6; D ambiguous. This CDR3 has 16 amino acids. Germline CDR1 and CDR2: SGHKS and YYEKEE (reference sequence). Trimming took 0 bases from V and 7 from J, leaving 14 bases between them. CDR3: CASSLGQLAGNSPLHF. CDR3 sequence (DNA): TGTGCCAGCAGCTTGGGGCAGCTGGCGGGGAATTCACCCCTCCACTTT.

The chain couples TRBV28 to TRBJ1-4; 7 bases align to TRBD1. The ends lost 5 bases at V and 7 bases at J; junction bases unmatched: 13. The V gene's germline CDR1 is MDHEN and CDR2 SYDVKM. CDR3 size: 16 residues. The CDR3 spells CASSIPGQAPGEKLFF. CDR3 coding DNA: TGTGCCAGCAGTATACCCGGACAGGCGCCTGGTGAAAAACTGTTTTTT.

V and J are TRBV24-1 and TRBJ2-3; 7 bases match TRBD1. The CDR3 consists of 16 residues. Trimming cost V 5 bases and J 1 base; bases outside gene matches: 8. Germline CDR1 and CDR2: KGHDR and SFDVKD. In DNA, the CDR3 is TGTGCCACCAGTGGTTCTACAGGGGCTGGCACAGATACGCAGTATTTT. Its translation is CATSGSTGAGTDTQYF.

This clone occurred a few times. The identical CDR3 is also encoded by other nucleotide sequences in the sample. V and J are TRBV11-2 and TRBJ2-7; a possible D gene is TRBD2 (6 bases). Trimming took 4 bases from V and 4 from J, leaving 8 bases between them. This CDR3 spans 12 amino acids. The germline V gene encodes CDR1 SGHAT and CDR2 FQNNGV. The CDR3 bases are TGTGCCAGCAGCTCGGCGGGGTACGAGCAGTACTTC. This encodes CASSSAGYEQYF.

The chain uses TRBV7-9 and TRBJ1-4; 8 bases align to TRBD1. The ends lost 4 bases at V and 3 bases at J; junction bases unmatched: 1. CDR1 is SEHNR and CDR2 is FQNEAQ in the germline V gene (reference sequence). CDR3 length equals 14 residues. The CDR3 coding sequence is TGTGCCAGCAGCTCGGGACAGGCTAATGAAAAACTGTTTTTT. It is translated as CASSSGQANEKLFF.

This clone was detected only a few times. The CDR3 spells CASSSGQSSWAEAFF. For the CDR3, the DNA is TGTGCCAGCAGCTCTGGACAGTCCTCTTGGGCTGAAGCTTTCTTT. This chain joins TRBV7-8 and TRBJ1-1, with a tentative D call TRBD1 (6 bases). The CDR3 covers 15 residues. Trimming cost V 4 bases and J 6 bases, with 18 bases left between them. Germline CDR1 and CDR2: SGHVS and FQNEAQ.

This clone appeared once. The chain employs TRBV2 and TRBJ2-5, with 7 bases fitting TRBD1. Germline trimming cut 3 bases from V and 2 bases from J; bases unmatched to any gene: 0. CDR3 size: 13 residues. Looked up from germline, CDR1 is SNHLY and CDR2 is FYNNEI. The CDR3 bases are TGTGCCAGCAGTGAGGGACAGCAAGAGACCCAGTACTTC. It encodes CASSEGQQETQYF.

The genes are TRBV18 and TRBJ2-7; D is unclear. V dropped 3 bases and J dropped 1 base, with 10 bases sitting between them. The CDR3 has 14 amino acids. CDR1 KGHSH and CDR2 LQKENI come from the germline V gene. DNA of the CDR3: TGTGCCAGCTCACCGGCAGTGCATTCCTACGAGCAGTACTTC. Amino acids: CASSPAVHSYEQYF.

The rearrangement links TRBV7-2 to TRBJ2-7, with 9 bases identical to TRBD2. After removal of 0 bases from V and 0 bases from J, the junction contained 6 bases not matched to a gene. The CDR3 extends over 17 amino acids. CDR1 and CDR2 (germline): SGHTA, FQGNSA. The CDR3 loop is CASSLAPSGANSYEQYF. The CDR3 region has the DNA TGTGCCAGCAGCTTAGCCCCTAGCGGGGCCAACTCCTACGAGCAGTACTTC.

The chain recombines TRBV11-1 with TRBJ1-1; 7 bases fit TRBD1. Germline V lookup: CDR1 SGHAT, CDR2 FQDESV (reference sequence). V shed 9 bases, J shed 4 bases, and the junction held 11 bases outside the gene matches. The CDR3 has 14 amino acids. The CDR3 DNA is TGTGCCAGTTCCGGACAGGAAGGGTCCACTGAAGCTTTCTTT. Translating it yields CASSGQEGSTEAFF. The whole variable domain, remainder taken from reference TRBV11-1 and TRBJ1-1, is EAEVAQSPRYKITEKSQAVAFWCDPISGHATLYWYRQILGQGPELLVQFQDESVVDDSQLPKDRFSAERLKGVDSTLKIQPAELGDSAMYLCASSGQEGSTEAFFGQGTRLTVV.

The V and J genes are TRBV7-9 and TRBJ2-1, with 10 bases aligning to TRBD2. Trimming took 5 bases from V and 7 from J; bases not matched to a gene: 8. Germline V lookup: CDR1 SEHNR, CDR2 FQNEAQ (reference sequence). The CDR3 loop spans 15 amino acids. The CDR3, as DNA: TGTGCCAGCAGCGTCCTAGCGGGGGTATTTAATGAGCAGTTCTTC. Protein: CASSVLAGVFNEQFF.

The chain recombines TRBV6-4 with TRBJ2-3, with 8 bases lining up with TRBD1. The germline V gene has CDR1 MRHNA and CDR2 SNTAGT. The CDR3 covers 15 residues. Germline trimming cut 3 bases from V and 0 bases from J; bases unmatched to any gene: 2. CDR3 protein: CASSERDRSTDTQYF. DNA for the CDR3: TGTGCCAGCAGTGAGAGGGACAGGAGCACAGATACGCAGTATTTT.

The J gene is TRBJ2-5, the V gene TRBV18, with 11 bases that match TRBD1. The ends lost 2 bases at V and 5 bases at J; junction bases unmatched: 7. Germline loops: CDR1 KGHSH, CDR2 LQKENI. The CDR3 is made up of 16 amino acids. As DNA, the CDR3 is TGTGCCAGCTCACCAACGGGACAGGGGGATCTGGAGACCCAGTACTTC. It specifies CASSPTGQGDLETQYF.

This chain connects TRBV27 to TRBJ1-2, with D perhaps TRBD1 (6 bases). CDR3 length: 14 residues. Germline V lookup: CDR1 MNHEY, CDR2 SMNVEV (reference sequence). Trimming pared 5 bases from V and 8 bases from J, leaving 18 bases between. CDR3 bases: TGTGCCAGCAGTCCCCGGACAGTCCCCTGGGGCTACACCTTC. Protein product: CASSPRTVPWGYTF.

As DNA, the CDR3 is TGTGCCAGCAGCTTAACGGGTTATAACTATGGCTACACCTTC. This codes for CASSLTGYNYGYTF. The chain couples TRBV5-4 to TRBJ1-2, with no clear D. In germline, CDR1 is SGHNT, CDR2 YYREEE (reference sequence). V shed 2 bases and J shed 1 base, with 9 bases lying between them. The CDR3 totals 14 residues.

The table lists this clone with a count of one. The sample holds other DNA sequences that translate to the same CDR3. The gene calls are TRBV5-4 and TRBJ2-7; 12 positions match TRBD2. Germline V gene lookup returns CDR1 SGHNT and CDR2 YYREEE (reference sequence). The CDR3 loop spans 15 amino acids. The V gene end was trimmed by 4 bases and the J gene end by 3 bases; junction bases not matched to a gene: 5. CDR3 amino acids: CASSPGTSGLYEQYF. The CDR3 region has the DNA TGTGCCAGCAGCCCCGGGACTAGCGGGCTCTACGAGCAGTACTTC.